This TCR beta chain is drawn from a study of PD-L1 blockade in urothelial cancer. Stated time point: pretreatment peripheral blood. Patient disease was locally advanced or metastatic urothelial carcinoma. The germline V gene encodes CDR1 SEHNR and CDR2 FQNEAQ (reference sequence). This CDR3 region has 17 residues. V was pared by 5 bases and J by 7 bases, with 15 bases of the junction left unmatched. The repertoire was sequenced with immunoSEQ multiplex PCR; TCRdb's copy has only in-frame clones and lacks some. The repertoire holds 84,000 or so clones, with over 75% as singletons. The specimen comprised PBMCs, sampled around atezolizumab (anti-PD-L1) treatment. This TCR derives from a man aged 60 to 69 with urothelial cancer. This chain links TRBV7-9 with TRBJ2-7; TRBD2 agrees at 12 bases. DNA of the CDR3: TGTGCCAGCAGCCCATACTCGTCTAGCGGGAGGGCGGGTGAGCAGTACTTC. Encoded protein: CASSPYSSSGRAGEQYF.